Listed below are T cell receptor beta chains from one sample, sequenced in a study of metastatic and nonmetastatic thyroid tumors. TCRdb re-processed the PCR reads through MiXCR. The table has about 10,000 clones, less than 35% seen once. Sequenced input: tumor tissue. Source of these receptors: a female donor with papillary thyroid cancer or a benign thyroid nodule (not recorded which). Some clones in this sample may be carry-over from other donors' samples. Both conserved end residues are part of each CDR3. Each record gives: clone size, J gene, CDR3 length, D gene, V gene, CDR3 DNA, CDR3 protein. A D gene is named only where the DNA matches it firmly. Only some rows state a clone size, as once, few, many or a class for expanded clones.

clone_size: NA
j_call: TRBJ2-7
cdr3_length: 13
d_call: NA
v_call: TRBV30
cdr3_nt: TGTGCCAGGAACGAGGCGGGTATCTACGAGCAGTACTTC
cdr3_aa: CARNEAGIYEQYF

clone_size: medium-sized
j_call: TRBJ2-7
cdr3_length: 19
d_call: NA
v_call: TRBV14
cdr3_nt: TGTGCCAGCAGCCGCGATCGGCGGGACGCTAATCATTTCTCCTACGAGCAGTACTTC
cdr3_aa: CASSRDRRDANHFSYEQYF

clone_size: medium-sized
j_call: TRBJ2-2
cdr3_length: 16
d_call: NA
v_call: TRBV12-3/TRBV12-4
cdr3_nt: TGTGCCAGCAGTTTAGGCGCGGGACCTTACACCGGGGAGCTGTTTTTT
cdr3_aa: CASSLGAGPYTGELFF

clone_size: NA
j_call: TRBJ2-7
cdr3_length: 12
d_call: NA
v_call: TRBV28
cdr3_nt: TGTGCCACGTATTCAACCAAGGACGAGCAGTACTTC
cdr3_aa: CATYSTKDEQYF

clone_size: few
j_call: TRBJ2-2
cdr3_length: 14
d_call: NA
v_call: TRBV27
cdr3_nt: TGTGCCAGCAGTTTGACGAGACAGGCCGGGGAGCTGTTTTTT
cdr3_aa: CASSLTRQAGELFF

clone_size: NA
j_call: TRBJ1-3
cdr3_length: 15
d_call: NA
v_call: TRBV5-1
cdr3_nt: TGCGCCAGCAGTTTGGAGGGACACTCTGGAAACACCATATATTTT
cdr3_aa: CASSLEGHSGNTIYF

clone_size: few
j_call: TRBJ2-2
cdr3_length: 13
d_call: NA
v_call: TRBV6-4
cdr3_nt: TGTGCCAGCAGTAGCGGGAACACCGGGGAGCTGTTTTTT
cdr3_aa: CASSSGNTGELFF

clone_size: NA
j_call: TRBJ2-7
cdr3_length: 14
d_call: TRBD1
v_call: TRBV3-1
cdr3_nt: TGTGCCAGCAGCCCTCGGACAGGTTTCTACGAGCAGTACTTC
cdr3_aa: CASSPRTGFYEQYF

clone_size: NA
j_call: TRBJ2-7
cdr3_length: 14
d_call: TRBD1
v_call: TRBV24-1
cdr3_nt: TGTGCCACCAGTGGCGGACAGGGGTCCTACGAGCAGTACTTC
cdr3_aa: CATSGGQGSYEQYF

clone_size: medium-sized
j_call: TRBJ1-2
cdr3_length: 13
d_call: NA
v_call: TRBV7-2
cdr3_nt: TGTGCCAGCAGCTCCACAGGTTACTATGGCTACACCTTC
cdr3_aa: CASSSTGYYGYTF

clone_size: few
j_call: TRBJ2-1
cdr3_length: 13
d_call: NA
v_call: TRBV15
cdr3_nt: TGTGCCACCAGCAGAGATGTGTTGGCCCAGCAGTTCTTC
cdr3_aa: CATSRDVLAQQFF